This passage covers 8 T cell receptor beta chains from one sample sequenced in a study of shared clonotypes between healthy human individuals (dated by TCRdb to the early 2020s). The method was the immunoSEQ multiplex PCR assay. TCRdb stores this immuneACCESS table with in-frame sequences only. Part of the clones is absent; in the studies checked, under half of the shortfall reflects unresolved V genes, and no reason is known for the rest. This sample is represented by a few million clones; 80% to 95% of them were singletons. The ten largest account for roughly 0.36% of the sample. What was sequenced was naive CD4+ T cells from PBMCs. In light of the paper, this sample's cell subset or site label describes: CD45RA+ positively selected. These receptors were taken from a man aged 18 to 30 in good health. Some clones in this sample may be carry-over from other donors' samples.

The rearrangement uses TRBV27 and TRBJ1-2, with unresolved D. CDR3 size: 15 residues. Germline CDR1 and CDR2: MNHEY and SMNVEV (reference sequence). Trimming took off 8 bases at V and 4 bases at J, with 20 bases between the two ends. As DNA, the CDR3 is TGTGCCAGCGGTCCCGCCGGACCCCGACCCTATGGCTACACCTTC. Translated: CASGPAGPRPYGYTF.

This clone was seen a few times. This CDR3 is also generated by other DNA sequences in the sample. The V and J genes are TRBV28 and TRBJ1-5; D is undetermined. The germline V gene encodes CDR1 MDHEN and CDR2 SYDVKM. The CDR3 length is 14 residues. Trimming stripped 2 bases from V and 0 bases from J, with 5 bases between. CDR3 sequence (DNA): TGTGCCAGCAGTTTACCTGGTAGCAATCAGCCCCAGCATTTT. Protein sequence: CASSLPGSNQPQHF.

The rearrangement uses TRBV6-5 and TRBJ2-1, with 11 bases lining up with TRBD2. Germline V gene lookup returns CDR1 MNHEY and CDR2 SVGAGI. CDR3 length: 16 residues. V trimming: 2 bases; J trimming: 4 bases; junction bases outside the gene matches: 4. The CDR3 DNA sequence: TGTGCCAGCAGTTACGATGGGACTAGCGGATACAATGAGCAGTTCTTC. Protein sequence: CASSYDGTSGYNEQFF.

The chain recombines TRBV6-5 with TRBJ2-7; no reliable D call. CDR1 is MNHEY and CDR2 is SVGAGI in the germline V gene. The ends were cut back, 6 bases at V and 5 bases at J, with 11 bases in the middle. The CDR3 loop spans 12 amino acids. The CDR3 here is CASRTRHDEQYF. The CDR3 bases are TGTGCCAGCAGAACCAGACATGACGAGCAGTACTTC.

The gene calls are TRBV5-1 and TRBJ2-5; no clear D. V gave up 3 bases and J gave up 5 bases, with 11 bases separating them. Germline V CDR1 and CDR2: SGHRS, YFSETQ. This CDR3 is built from 13 residues. CDR3: CASSSPERETQYF. The CDR3 DNA reads as TGCGCCAGCAGCTCTCCCGAGAGGGAGACCCAGTACTTC.

V and J are TRBV19 and TRBJ2-1; TRBD2 matches 11 bases. Trimming took 10 bases from V and 4 from J; bases not matched to a gene: 9. CDR3 length: 15 amino acids. Germline CDR1 is LNHDA and CDR2 is SQIVND (reference sequence). The CDR3 sequence is CATALAGAQYNEQFF. The CDR3 bases are TGTGCCACCGCACTAGCGGGAGCCCAATACAATGAGCAGTTCTTC.

This chain uses TRBV5-1 with TRBJ2-7, with TRBD1 as a possible D gene (5 bases). Germline lookup yields CDR1 SGHRS and CDR2 YFSETQ. The V end lost 0 bases, the J end lost 5 bases, and 15 bases lay between the germline ends. The CDR3 length is 15 residues. Here the CDR3 DNA reads TGCGCCAGCAGCTTGGCCTGGGGCGCCTCTAACGAGCAGTACTTC. It translates to CASSLAWGASNEQYF.

A remark on this clone: Other DNA sequences from this sample encode an identical CDR3 as well. The V and J genes are TRBV18 and TRBJ1-3; TRBD1 might be the D (5 bases). Germline V lookup: CDR1 KGHSH, CDR2 LQKENI. The CDR3 totals 14 residues. V was shortened by 3 bases and J by 6 bases, with 12 bases between the two germline ends. The DNA for the CDR3 is TGTGCCAGCTCACCCCAGGGAGGAGAAAACACCATATATTTT. Translation gives CASSPQGGENTIYF.